This TCR beta chain was identified in a study of T cells in Graves' hyperthyroidism and ophthalmopathy (dated by TCRdb to the late 2010s). Notes on the research overall: Peripheral blood samples were taken at the time of initial diagnosis, prior to any treatment. To identify TCR V-J signatures that set the groups apart, the researchers used a discovery cohort of about a hundred patients, made up of some 41 with Graves' ophthalmopathy and around 58 with stable Graves' hyperthyroidism. An independent validation cohort of around 20 hyperthyroidism patients and 17 patients who later progressed to ophthalmopathy tested prospective prediction of ophthalmopathy. The 100 discovery patients were divided at random into training and test sets in a 7:3 ratio. In addition, the study compared T-cell repertoires in thyroid tissue and in blood from about 6 Graves' hyperthyroidism patients. Following sampling, methimazole starting at 30 mg daily was given to hyperthyroidism patients, and high-dose intravenous methylprednisolone was given to ophthalmopathy patients. The paper describes TCR Vbeta CDR3 sequencing of 120 to 150 peripheral blood samples, made up of about 41 ophthalmopathy patients, 70 to 75 hyperthyroidism patients and 17 progressor patients. Findings and caveats that apply to the study as a whole: In validation, the model predicted progression to ophthalmopathy with approximately 71% sensitivity and over 72% specificity, a median of 6.5 months before onset. Sample size was not statistically predetermined, and investigators were not blinded to group allocation. Most expanded thyroid clonotypes (frequency above 0.001) were also found in blood, which suggests that blood repertoires may mirror thyroid immune responses. In cross-validation, a model built on a 13 V-J signature told ophthalmopathy apart from stable hyperthyroidism with about 90% sensitivity and approximately 81% specificity, and in testing the same model reached 80%/75%.

The CDR3 covers 12 residues, taking in both the cysteine and the phenylalanine. The read is trimmed to its CDR3 DNA, 36 bases read in frame from base 1. Relative to germline, V is 3 bases shorter and J is 8 bases shorter, with 11 bases between their ends. CDR1 DFQATT and CDR2 SNEGSKA were looked up in the germline V gene (reference sequence). Moderately to severely active disease, a Clinical Activity Score of at least 3, a NOSPECS grade of at least 4, and a duration under 3 months were present in ophthalmopathy patients. Exclusion was applied to patients with uncontrolled infections, other autoimmune diseases, pregnancy or lactation. Diagnoses were based on clinical symptoms, serum thyroxine and TRAb, thyroid ultrasound and orbital computed tomography. PBMCs were separated from 8 to 10 ml of fresh peripheral blood using Ficoll-Paque density gradient centrifugation. Trizol reagent was used to extract total RNA, and RNA quality was then checked on an Agilent 2100 Bioanalyzer.

This clonotype showed up just a few times. Its antigen is still unknown. It has no much larger one-base neighbor in the sample; base qualities were not kept. The TCR beta CDR3 regions were amplified from the RNA transcripts. A first-round RT-PCR of the TCR CDR3 used the HTBI primer set with the Qiagen OneStep RT-PCR kit. A second multiplex PCR round built the libraries, followed by size selection and purification. Sequencing of the libraries was done on an Illumina HiSeq2000 using paired-end 100 bp reads. In the source study's methods: SOAPnuke was used to process the raw data, throwing out any read that contained adapters or uncalled bases, had a mean Phred below 15, or lacked an exact constant-primer or identifier match. High-quality paired reads were merged using COPE v1.2.5, and each unique nucleotide sequence was defined as a clonotype. MiTCR v1.1 was used to align clonotypes to the IMGT TRBV, TRBD and TRBJ reference segments. Only V-J combinations with frequency above 0.0001, covering about 99% of repertoires, were analysed. The TCS score was defined as the ratio of F50 (clonal expansion) to E x V (chaos), calculated using BLOSUM62-based TCRdist between CDR3 peptides within each V-J. Welch's t-statistics and random forest reduced just over 500 V-J features to about 12, which were used in a naive Bayes classifier (R e1071). TCRdb redid the processing of the public reads, applying fastp at Q25 and MiXCR, and retained in-frame beta chains. Records with the same CDR3 protein are collapsed into one entry carrying the most frequent genes and DNA. Here the V and J calls rest on TCRdb's processing, not on the authors' analysis. A total of hundreds of thousands of distinct CDR3 sequences appear in this sample, more than 20% of them only once. The ten largest make up 30% to 40% of the sample.

The chain joins TRBV20-1 to TRBJ2-1, and the D gene may be TRBD2, 6 bases matching. What was sequenced was blood. The sequence was collected from a man aged 25-45 years with Graves' ophthalmopathy. The nucleotides read TGCAGTGCTAGCGGGACGGGAGATGAGCAGTTCTTC. This translates into CSASGTGDEQFF.